This T cell receptor beta chain was retrieved from a study of cytomegalovirus exposure and HLA in healthy donors. Study context: The roughly 120 million unique TCR beta sequences, from roughly 170 million T cells, were found by an earlier analysis. The study's findings and limits: In a later analysis, an Asian-associated ancestry cluster reportedly showed fewer N-insertions than the roughly 650-donor mean. Earlier results showed most TCR beta V segments being productive about 90% or about 30% of the time.

Turning to this clone: What it recognizes is unknown.

Vbeta (60) and Jbeta (13) primers were used in the PCR. In the authors' methods: About 80 million unique TCR beta chains, roughly 11 million of them shared, were counted by a later analysis. Clones were sequenced by immunoSEQ multiplex PCR, and TCRdb holds only the in-frame ones, with some missing. V, J and clone size were drawn from that table, and D and trimming were deduced from the DNA. The repertoire includes around 130,000 clones, roughly 79% of them detected once, and around 2.2% sits in the top ten. The CDR3 loop spans 19 amino acids. V dropped 4 bases and J dropped 0; count of bases not matched to a gene: 11. Germline-derived CDR1 and CDR2 are SEHNR and FQNEAQ (reference sequence).

Source material: PBMCs. This TCR was sampled from a woman in her thirties or forties in good health and CMV-seronegative. The genes are TRBV7-9 and TRBJ2-7, with 14 bases aligning to TRBD2. DNA for the CDR3: TGTGCCAGCAGCTCGCCCTCCCGACTAGCGGGGGGGAGCTCCTACGAGCAGTACTTC. Protein: CASSSPSRLAGGSSYEQYF.